This T cell receptor beta chain was captured by sequencing in a study of blood T cell dynamics during melanoma immunotherapy. Whole-study results and caveats: The study could not tell melanoma-specific clones from general immune activation.

Described time point: week 3, after first cycle of checkpoint inhibitor. Samples come from before therapy and from week 3 after the first blockade cycle. In the case of this clone: The antigen remains undetermined.

Produced via immunoSEQ multiplex PCR; TCRdb's table is partial and in-frame only. The repertoire consists of 4,000 to 5,000 clones, with roughly 90% occurring once and the leading ten covering about 33%. V was clipped by 3 bases and J by 7 bases, with 13 bases between them. The CDR3 has 13 amino acids. CDR1 is SGHNT and CDR2 is YENEEA in the germline V gene. This clonotype originated in a human donor with melanoma. J is TRBJ2-7 and V is TRBV11-3; D is uncertain. The sequencing used blood, collected from a patient treated with checkpoint blockade. As DNA, the CDR3 is TGTGCCAGCAGCTTTACGGTTACGGTGGAGCAGTACTTC. It translates to CASSFTVTVEQYF.